The 21 T cell receptor beta chains below were found in one sample sequenced in a study of OX40 agonist ivuxolimab in advanced cancers. Profiling relied on immunoSEQ multiplex PCR, and the TCRdb table lists in-frame clones only, not all of them. The table records 96,000 or so clones, around 80% of them present only once. Material: CD4+ or CD8+ T cells sorted from blood, obtained in a trial of the OX40 agonist ivuxolimab. Receptors originate from an adult with an advanced solid tumor such as melanoma, head and neck, liver or kidney cancer.

This rearrangement joins TRBV12-5 to TRBJ2-7; D remains unclear. The V end lost 2 bases, the J end lost 1 base, and 6 bases lay between the germline ends. This CDR3 has 13 residues. Germline CDR1 and CDR2: LGHNT and FRNRAP. The CDR3 nucleotides are TGTGCTAGTGGTTTGTCCAGGTCCTACGAGCAGTACTTC. Translating gives CASGLSRSYEQYF. Based on the CDR3 plus reference TRBV12-5 and TRBJ2-7, the full variable domain is DARVTQTPRHKVTEMGQEVTMRCQPILGHNTVFWYRQTMMQGLELLAYFRNRAPLDDSGMPKDRFSAEMPDATLATLKIQPSEPRDSAVYFCASGLSRSYEQYFGPGTRLTVT.

This clone has only one observation. The CDR3 loop is CASSVVWGPGELFF. The CDR3 region has the DNA TGTGCCAGCAGCGTAGTTTGGGGGCCCGGGGAGCTGTTTTTT. The chain employs TRBV9 and TRBJ2-2; possibly TRBD1 for D (6 bases). The germline V and J ends were trimmed by 0 bases and 6 bases, with 9 bases remaining between them. CDR1 SGDLS and CDR2 YYNGEE come from the germline V gene. The CDR3 loop spans 14 amino acids.

The J gene is TRBJ2-7, the V gene TRBV7-9; D remains unclear. Germline V gene lookup returns CDR1 SEHNR and CDR2 FQNEAQ (reference sequence). The CDR3 contains 13 residues. V gave up 4 bases and J gave up 0 bases, with 7 bases separating them. This CDR3 is CASSSRASYEQYF. The DNA for the CDR3 is TGTGCCAGCAGCTCCCGGGCCTCCTACGAGCAGTACTTC.

This clone was recorded a few times. This sequence joins TRBV14 and TRBJ1-2; D uncertain. This CDR3 is built from 13 residues. V lost 4 bases to trimming and J lost 5 bases, with 11 bases between them. Germline values: CDR1 SGHDN, CDR2 FVKESK. CDR3 sequence (DNA): TGTGCCAGCAGCCCAGAGGACCGGTATGGCTACACCTTC. Translated, it gives CASSPEDRYGYTF.

The chain couples TRBV7-6 to TRBJ2-1; no clear D gene. This CDR3 is 14 amino acids long. Germline assignment: CDR1 SGHVS and CDR2 FNYEAQ. Trimming stripped 2 bases from V and 1 base from J, with 6 bases between. Written as DNA, the CDR3 is TGTGCCAGCAGCTTAAGTATATCCTACAATGAGCAGTTCTTC. As protein: CASSLSISYNEQFF.

The rearrangement uses TRBV2 and TRBJ2-2, with 7 bases matching TRBD1. The CDR3 is 15 residues long. Germline V gene data show CDR1 as SNHLY and CDR2 as FYNNEI. V lost 2 bases and J lost 4; bases outside the gene matches: 4. In DNA form, the CDR3 reads TGTGCCAGCAGTGAACTCGGGACAGCCACCGGGGAGCTGTTTTTT. It yields the protein CASSELGTATGELFF.

This chain uses TRBV5-1 with TRBJ2-1, with D perhaps TRBD1 (6 bases). V lost 5 bases, J lost 1 base, and 16 bases lay in between. Germline V gives CDR1 SGHRS, CDR2 YFSETQ. CDR3 length: 16 amino acids. The CDR3 nucleotides are TGCGCCAGCAGGTTACAGGGTGGGCCTTCCTACAATGAGCAGTTCTTC. Its translation: CASRLQGGPSYNEQFF.

The chain links TRBV5-1 to TRBJ1-2; possibly TRBD1 for D (6 bases). This CDR3 has 15 residues. The V and J ends lost 5 bases and 6 bases respectively, with 20 bases between them. Germline CDR1 and CDR2: SGHRS and YFSETQ. The CDR3 DNA follows: TGCGCCAGCAGTTTTCGACCGGGACATAGCGATGGCTACACCTTC. Protein sequence: CASSFRPGHSDGYTF.

The chain carries TRBV5-6 and TRBJ1-5; D perhaps matches TRBD1 (5 bases). The CDR3 is 15 residues long. Trimming removed 4 bases at V and 3 bases at J, with 14 bases between. The germline V gene has CDR1 SGHDT and CDR2 YYEEEE. CDR3 coding DNA: TGTGCCAGCAGCCCCCGGGGGGGGATCAATCAGCCCCAGCATTTT. It yields the protein CASSPRGGINQPQHF. Combining the CDR3 with reference TRBV5-6 and TRBJ1-5 gives the whole variable domain DAGVTQSPTHLIKTRGQQVTLRCSPKSGHDTVSWYQQALGQGPQFIFQYYEEEERQRGNFPDRFSGHQFPNYSSELNVNALLLGDSALYLCASSPRGGINQPQHFGDGTRLSIL.

This clone was counted once. The chain joins TRBV15 to TRBJ1-1; D gene ambiguous. This CDR3 region has 15 residues. The germline V gene has CDR1 LNHNV and CDR2 YYDKDF (reference sequence). The germline V and J ends were trimmed by 1 base and 2 bases, with 11 bases remaining between them. CDR3 sequence reads: CATSRVERPNTEAFF. CDR3 in DNA: TGTGCCACCAGCAGAGTGGAACGGCCAAACACTGAAGCTTTCTTT. Drawing the rest from reference TRBV15 and TRBJ1-1, the complete variable domain is DAMVIQNPRYQVTQFGKPVTLSCSQTLNHNVMYWYQQKSSQAPKLLFHYYDKDFNNEADTPDNFQSRRPNTSFCFLDIRSPGLGDTAMYLCATSRVERPNTEAFFGQGTRLTVV.

The chain recombines TRBV4-3 with TRBJ2-7; D is undetermined. Germline lookup yields CDR1 LGHNA and CDR2 YSLEER. The V and J ends lost 0 bases and 3 bases respectively, with 12 bases between them. The CDR3 spans 15 residues. CDR3 residues: CASSQERTELYEQYF. For the CDR3, the DNA is TGCGCCAGCAGCCAAGAAAGGACGGAACTCTACGAGCAGTACTTC.

The rearrangement links TRBV15 to TRBJ2-1, with 7 positions matching TRBD1. Per the germline V gene, CDR1 is LNHNV and CDR2 is YYDKDF (reference sequence). V gave up 4 bases and J gave up 3 bases; unmatched junction bases: 6. There are 15 residues in the CDR3. CDR3 residues: CATSNPGQFYNEQFF. DNA of the CDR3: TGTGCCACCAGCAATCCGGGACAGTTCTACAATGAGCAGTTCTTC.

This clone appeared a few times. The CDR3 bases are TGCAGCGTTGGGGGCGGCAATCAGCCCCAGCATTTT. Translation gives CSVGGGNQPQHF. The chain links TRBV29-1 to TRBJ1-5; weak D call: TRBD1 (5 bases). V shed 4 bases and J shed 2 bases, with 6 bases lying between them. The germline CDR1 and CDR2 sequences are SQVTM and ANQGSEA. The CDR3 loop spans 12 amino acids.

This clone showed up just once. V gene TRBV7-9 combines with J gene TRBJ2-3, with a possible D match to TRBD1 (5 bases). CDR1 is SEHNR and CDR2 is FQNEAQ in the germline V gene (reference sequence). This CDR3 is 14 amino acids long. V was pared by 3 bases and J by 3 bases, with 10 bases between. CDR3 residues: CASSFQGRTDTQYF. CDR3 DNA: TGTGCCAGCAGCTTTCAGGGTAGGACAGATACGCAGTATTTT.

V and J are TRBV7-2 and TRBJ2-1, with 7 bases aligning to TRBD1. J gave up 2 bases and V 4 bases, and 2 bases lay outside the gene matches. The CDR3 length is 14 residues. CDR1 SGHTA and CDR2 FQGNSA come from the germline V gene. CDR3 residues: CASSSDRAYNEQFF. The CDR3 DNA reads TGTGCCAGCAGCTCTGACAGGGCCTACAATGAGCAGTTCTTC.

DNA of the CDR3: TGTGCCAGCAGCGGCCCCGGGTTTGAGCAGTTCTTC. Translating it yields CASSGPGFEQFF. The chain joins TRBV11-3 to TRBJ2-1; no reliable D call. Trimming stripped 5 bases from V and 9 bases from J, with 11 bases between. This CDR3 is built from 12 residues. Germline V gives CDR1 SGHNT, CDR2 YENEEA.

This clone has only one observation. V and J are TRBV30 and TRBJ2-2, with 7 bases fitting TRBD2. Trimming removed 2 bases from V and 4 bases from J; junction bases left unmatched: 1. The CDR3 totals 13 residues. CDR1 is GTSNPN and CDR2 is SVGIG in the germline V gene (reference sequence). The DNA for the CDR3 is TGTGCCTGGAGTCCGGGGGGCACCGGGGAGCTGTTTTTT. Translation gives CAWSPGGTGELFF.

The rearrangement links TRBV7-6 to TRBJ2-5; D gene unclear. CDR3 length equals 13 residues. The V end was cut by 5 bases, the J end by 0 bases, with 7 bases between. Germline V gene lookup returns CDR1 SGHVS and CDR2 FNYEAQ. CDR3 bases: TGTGCCAGCAGCGCGACGTACCAAGAGACCCAGTACTTC. Protein: CASSATYQETQYF.

Worth noting for this clone: This same CDR3 is encoded by further DNA sequences in the sample. This chain's CDR3 is CASSLGYNQPQHF. In DNA form, the CDR3 reads TGTGCCAGCAGCTTGGGGTACAATCAGCCCCAGCATTTT. The V and J genes are TRBV11-2 and TRBJ1-5; D gene ambiguous. V lost 3 bases, J lost 3 bases, and 6 bases lay in between. Germline CDR1 is SGHAT and CDR2 is FQNNGV. The CDR3 is made up of 13 amino acids.

The V call is TRBV9, the J call TRBJ1-2, with TRBD1 matching over 9 bases. The germline CDR1 and CDR2 sequences are SGDLS and YYNGEE. The CDR3 has 17 amino acids. Losses at the gene ends were 2 bases for V and 5 bases for J; bases not matched to a gene: 13. CDR3 residues: CASSVYTGQGSRYGYTF. CDR3 in DNA: TGTGCCAGCAGCGTTTATACGGGACAGGGATCGCGGTATGGCTACACCTTC. The whole variable domain, filled in from reference TRBV9 and TRBJ1-2, reads DSGVTQTPKHLITATGQRVTLRCSPRSGDLSVYWYQQSLDQGLQFLIQYYNGEERAKGNILERFSAQQFPDLHSELNLSSLELGDSALYFCASSVYTGQGSRYGYTFGSGTRLTVV.

The chain uses TRBV2 and TRBJ2-7; TRBD1 might be the D (6 bases). This CDR3 is built from 14 residues. Trimming left V 1 base short and J 2 bases short, with 9 bases between. In germline, CDR1 is SNHLY, CDR2 FYNNEI. Here the CDR3 reads CASSEGSGAYEQYF. The CDR3 bases are TGTGCCAGCAGTGAAGGTTCAGGGGCCTACGAGCAGTACTTC. Full variable domain (rest looked up from reference TRBV2 and TRBJ2-7): EPEVTQTPSHQVTQMGQEVILRCVPISNHLYFYWYRQILGQKVEFLVSFYNNEISEKSEIFDDQFSVERPDGSNFTLKIRSTKLEDSAMYFCASSEGSGAYEQYFGPGTRLTVT.